Following are 12 T cell receptor beta chains from one sample sequenced in a study of blood T cell repertoires in COVID-19. Profiling relied on immunoSEQ multiplex PCR, and the TCRdb table lists in-frame clones only, not all of them. Seen here are about 220,000 clones, roughly 84% observed once, and the top ten hold less than 2.5%. The sequenced material came from peripheral blood. Receptors were obtained from a woman in her sixties or seventies with acute or convalescent COVID-19.

The chain links TRBV5-1 to TRBJ2-1, with a possible D match to TRBD1 (6 bases). Germline CDR1 and CDR2: SGHRS and YFSETQ. The CDR3 covers 15 residues. V shed 0 bases and J shed 3 bases, with 10 bases lying between them. CDR3 region: CASSLVGGDYNEQFF. CDR3 DNA: TGCGCCAGCAGCTTGGTAGGGGGTGACTACAATGAGCAGTTCTTC.

The chain carries TRBV9 and TRBJ1-2; perhaps TRBD1 as D (6 bases). Trimming cost V 4 bases and J 7 bases, with 11 bases left between them. This CDR3 contains 12 residues. Germline V lookup: CDR1 SGDLS, CDR2 YYNGEE. The CDR3 DNA follows: TGTGCCAGCAGCTCCACAGGGTTTGGCTACACCTTC. It codes for CASSSTGFGYTF.

This sequence joins TRBV6-2 or TRBV6-3 and TRBJ1-2; perhaps TRBD1 as D (5 bases). CDR1 MNHEY and CDR2 SVGEGT come from the germline V gene. The V gene lost 6 bases and the J gene lost 4 bases, with 12 bases spanning the gap. The CDR3 loop spans 13 amino acids. The CDR3 is CASSPGGGYGYTF. The CDR3 DNA follows: TGTGCCAGCAGCCCCGGGGGGGGCTATGGCTACACCTTC.

This rearrangement joins TRBV25-1 to TRBJ1-6; D is unresolved. Germline lookup yields CDR1 MGHDK and CDR2 SYGVNS. This CDR3 is 16 amino acids long. In DNA, the CDR3 is TGTGCAAATACCGGAGGAGCGAGCTCCTATAATTCACCCCTCCACTTT. Protein product: CANTGGASSYNSPLHF. The full variable domain, rest sourced from reference TRBV25-1 and TRBJ1-6, is EADIYQTPRYLVIGTGKKITLECSQTMGHDKMYWYQQDPGMELHLIHYSYGVNSTEKGDLSSESTVSRIRTEHFPLTLESARPSHTSQYLCANTGGASSYNSPLHFGNGTRLTVT.

V gene TRBV19 combines with J gene TRBJ2-1; possible D gene TRBD2, 7 bases. CDR3 length equals 15 residues. Trimming pared 6 bases from V and 5 bases from J, leaving 17 bases between. Germline values: CDR1 LNHDA, CDR2 SQIVND (reference sequence). The CDR3 DNA reads as TGTGCCAGTAGCGTACTTCGGGGGGCTCACAATGAGCAGTTCTTC. Translating it yields CASSVLRGAHNEQFF.

The CDR3 DNA reads TGCGCCAGCAGCTTGTACCCGGGGGCAGATACGCAGTATTTT. Its translation: CASSLYPGADTQYF. V usage is TRBV5-1 and J usage is TRBJ2-3, with a possible D match to TRBD2 (6 bases). Germline V CDR1 and CDR2: SGHRS, YFSETQ. V was cut by 1 base and J by 4 bases, with 10 bases left in between. The CDR3 length is 14 residues.

This chain uses TRBV3-1 (or the pseudogene TRBV3-2) with TRBJ1-2; D uncertain. Between the trimmed V and J ends, which lost 1 base and 4 bases, there was a span of 7 bases. Germline-derived CDR1 and CDR2 are LGHDT and YNNKEL (reference sequence). The CDR3 contains 13 residues. The CDR3 DNA reads TGTGCCAGCAGCCAAGGAGAACCCTATGGCTACACCTTC. This gives the protein CASSQGEPYGYTF.

This chain links TRBV28 with TRBJ2-2; 7 bases are shared with TRBD1. Per the germline V gene, CDR1 is MDHEN and CDR2 is SYDVKM. This CDR3 comprises 14 residues. Trimming cost V 4 bases and J 7 bases; bases outside gene matches: 6. CDR3 DNA: TGTGCCAGCAGTTCGACAGGGCTTGGCGGGGAGCTGTTTTTT. Its protein product is CASSSTGLGGELFF.

This chain connects TRBV30 to TRBJ1-2, with D perhaps matching TRBD1 (5 bases). V lost 8 bases and J 4 bases, leaving 14 bases between the germline ends. The germline gives CDR1 GTSNPN, CDR2 SVGIG (reference sequence). The CDR3 runs 12 residues. The DNA of the CDR3 is TGTGCCGGTCACAGGCGGACCTATGGCTACACCTTC. Residues: CAGHRRTYGYTF.

V usage is TRBV5-1 and J usage is TRBJ2-7; 7 bases are shared with TRBD1. The germline gives CDR1 SGHRS, CDR2 YFSETQ. The CDR3 consists of 15 residues. Trimming removed 6 bases from V and 4 bases from J; junction bases left unmatched: 13. The CDR3 DNA reads as TGCGCCAGCACAATACAACCGGGACAGTCGTACGAGCAGTACTTC. Translated, it gives CASTIQPGQSYEQYF.

The rearrangement uses TRBV9 and TRBJ1-2, with 8 nucleotides matching TRBD1. V was clipped by 6 bases and J by 6 bases; unmatched bases: 10. This CDR3 has 14 residues. Germline CDR1 is SGDLS and CDR2 is YYNGEE. CDR3 residues: CASTRTGTTHGYTF. The CDR3 coding sequence is TGTGCCAGCACCCGGACAGGGACAACACATGGCTACACCTTC.

This chain links TRBV9 with TRBJ2-5; D might be TRBD1 (5 bases). The V gene's germline CDR1 is SGDLS and CDR2 YYNGEE. The CDR3 loop spans 14 amino acids. The V gene lost 0 bases and the J gene lost 5 bases, with 11 bases spanning the gap. CDR3 sequence: CASSVASRAETQYF. The CDR3 coding sequence is TGTGCCAGCAGCGTAGCCTCCAGGGCGGAGACCCAGTACTTC.